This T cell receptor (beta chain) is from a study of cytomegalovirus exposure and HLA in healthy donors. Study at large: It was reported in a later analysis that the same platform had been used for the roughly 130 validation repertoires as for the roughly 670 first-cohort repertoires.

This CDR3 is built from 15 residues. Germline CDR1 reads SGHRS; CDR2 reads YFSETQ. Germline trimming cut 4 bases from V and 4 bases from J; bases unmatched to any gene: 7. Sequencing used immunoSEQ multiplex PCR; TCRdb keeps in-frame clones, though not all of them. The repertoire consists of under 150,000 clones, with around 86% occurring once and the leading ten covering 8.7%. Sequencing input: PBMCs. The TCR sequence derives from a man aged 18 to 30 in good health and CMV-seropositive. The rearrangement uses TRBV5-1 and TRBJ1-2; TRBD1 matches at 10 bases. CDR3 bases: TGCGCCAGCAGCCGCGGGACAGGGGAGTCCTATGGCTACACCTTC. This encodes CASSRGTGESYGYTF.